This TCR beta chain was sequenced for a study of blood T cell repertoires in COVID-19 (TCRdb year 2020). With respect to the entire study: Collaborator samples came from the United States, Italy and Spain and covered acute and convalescent phases of COVID-19. Nearly every sample came with metadata listing a de-identified subject ID, COVID-19 status, age in years and sex. Deeply sampled blood TCRbeta repertoires from subjects exposed to, actively infected with, or recovered from COVID-19 were included in the dataset. Where available, HLA class I and class II types were taken from metadata supplied by the sample provider and were not determined by assay-based typing. The samples were drawn from two sources: the first 160 participants of the ongoing ImmuneRACE study, and 950 to 1,500 subjects contributed by 6 global collaborators. The material from the prospective study consisted of cDNA or gDNA derived from T cells, B-cell-depleted T cells, or PBMCs. The repertoires were released in a freely available public database intended as a resource for research on the immune response to SARS-CoV-2.

Reading the germline V gene (reference sequence) gives CDR1 SEHNR and CDR2 FQNEAQ. Spanning cysteine to phenylalanine, the CDR3 consists of 16 amino acids. Of all the DNA, just the CDR3 is kept, 48 bases in frame from base 1. The junction shows trimming of 5 bases on V and 0 bases on J, plus 14 bases between the germline ends. What the study reported, not specific to this receptor: How much clinical and demographic metadata was included differed by source and by participant, and the metadata was provided uncurated.

The table lists this clone with many counts. Its antigen remains unidentified. No clone much larger than this one lies a single base away; base qualities are absent. The immunoSEQ Assay, a bias-controlled multiplex PCR, was used to amplify TCRbeta CDR3 regions from genomic DNA. The published analysis was carried out like this. Within the assay, amplification of reference gene primers was used to estimate how many nucleated cells each sample contained. To quantify the absolute abundance of each unique TCRbeta CDR3 rearrangement, sequence reads were collapsed and filtered. For each sample, productive Simpson clonality was calculated as the square root of Simpson's diversity index across productive rearrangements. The table comes from immuneACCESS by way of TCRdb, which keeps in-frame sequences with V and J called. Part of the clones is missing from these tables; in studies checked, under half for an unresolved V gene and the rest for unknown reasons. Clone size and the V and J calls come from that table; the DNA yielded D and trimming. The sample has roughly 150,000 clones on record, under 90% of them singletons. The ten largest make up roughly 8% of the sample.

Participants in the prospective study were aged roughly 18 to 100 years, lived in about two dozen United States geographic areas, and enrolled through a virtual design. In the prospective study, cohorts were assigned on the basis of participant-reported clinical history obtained from a screening survey and a study questionnaire. ImmuneRACE Cohort 3 recovered participants were defined by two consecutive negative NP/OP PCR tests, healthcare professional clearance, or symptom resolution. In the prospective study, mobile phlebotomists collected whole blood, serum and a nasopharyngeal or oropharyngeal swab from each participant. Over a roughly 2-month period, participants in the prospective study had the option of providing additional blood draws and questionnaires. Before DNA extraction, blood samples from the prospective study were shipped at room temperature or frozen.

Sequenced input: PBMCs or T cells enriched from blood (not recorded which). This receptor was identified in a woman between 45 and 65 years old who had recovered from COVID-19. The chain couples TRBV7-9 to TRBJ2-4; the D segment cannot be called with confidence. This receptor carries the CDR3 CASSRAQILAKNIQYF. The DNA sequence reads TGTGCCAGCAGCCGTGCTCAGATATTAGCCAAAAACATTCAGTACTTC.